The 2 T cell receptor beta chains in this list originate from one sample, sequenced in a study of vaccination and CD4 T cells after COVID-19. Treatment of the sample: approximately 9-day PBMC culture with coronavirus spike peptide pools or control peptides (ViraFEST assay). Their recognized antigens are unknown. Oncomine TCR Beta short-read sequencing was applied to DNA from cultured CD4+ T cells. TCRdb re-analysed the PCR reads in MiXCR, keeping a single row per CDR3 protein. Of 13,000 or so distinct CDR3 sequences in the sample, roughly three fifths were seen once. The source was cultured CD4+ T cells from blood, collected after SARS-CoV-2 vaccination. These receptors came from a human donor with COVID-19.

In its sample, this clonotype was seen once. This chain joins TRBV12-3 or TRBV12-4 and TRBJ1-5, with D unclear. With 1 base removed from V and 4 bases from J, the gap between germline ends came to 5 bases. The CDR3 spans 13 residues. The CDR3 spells CASSLGENQPQHF. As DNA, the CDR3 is TGTGCCAGCAGTTTAGGTGAGAATCAGCCCCAGCATTTT.

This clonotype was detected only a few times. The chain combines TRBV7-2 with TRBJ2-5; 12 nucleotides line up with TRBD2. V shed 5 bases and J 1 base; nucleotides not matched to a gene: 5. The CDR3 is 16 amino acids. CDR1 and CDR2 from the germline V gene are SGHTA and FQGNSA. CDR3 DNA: TGTGCCAGCAGCGGAGGACTAGCGGGGATCCAAGAGACCCAGTACTTC. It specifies CASSGGLAGIQETQYF.